This passage covers 15 T cell receptor beta chains from one sample sequenced in a study of CD8+ T cells in alopecia areata. The sample's treatment: oral pan-JAK inhibitor, 5-10 mg twice daily. cDNA prepared by RNA extraction and subsequent reverse transcription served as the template for sequencing. Assay used: immunoSEQ multiplex PCR; TCRdb lists only in-frame clones, some missing. The top ten hold under 2% of the sample, which has approximately 280,000 clones, nearly 60% seen once. Sample: CD4+ T cells sorted from blood, taken at week 24, from a patient treated with tofacitinib. These TCRs come from a human donor with alopecia areata.

This chain uses TRBV10-3 with TRBJ2-3; 12 bases are a match to TRBD2. V lost 0 bases and J lost 8; bases outside the gene matches: 6. This CDR3 region has 16 residues. In germline, CDR1 is ENHRY, CDR2 SYGVKD. CDR3 coding DNA: TGTGCCATCAGTGAGTCGACTAGCGGGGGCAGCTTTACGCAGTATTTT. This encodes CAISESTSGGSFTQYF.

The CDR3 sequence: CASSQAGTGSSGANVLTF. The DNA for the CDR3 is TGCGCCAGCAGCCAAGCTGGGACAGGGAGTTCTGGGGCCAACGTCCTGACTTTC. The V gene is TRBV4-1, the J gene TRBJ2-6, with 9 nucleotides matching TRBD1. The germline CDR1 and CDR2 sequences are MGHRA and YSYEKL. Losses at the gene ends were 1 base for V and 1 base for J; bases not matched to a gene: 5. This CDR3 spans 18 amino acids.

This clone has only a few counts. This chain connects TRBV29-1 to TRBJ2-1; the D gene is possibly TRBD2 (5 bases). CDR1 and CDR2 (germline): SQVTM, ANQGSEA. The CDR3 spans 13 residues. The V gene lost 6 bases and the J gene lost 2 bases, with 11 bases spanning the gap. Here the CDR3 reads CSVLDGTYNEQFF. CDR3 sequence (DNA): TGCAGCGTCCTGGACGGGACCTACAATGAGCAGTTCTTC.

V and J are TRBV15 and TRBJ2-5, with a tentative D call TRBD1 (5 bases). V was pared by 0 bases and J by 3 bases, with 8 bases between. There are 14 residues in the CDR3. The germline V gene has CDR1 LNHNV and CDR2 YYDKDF (reference sequence). The CDR3, as DNA: TGTGCCACCAGCAGAGATCAAGGGGAAGAGACCCAGTACTTC. Amino acid sequence: CATSRDQGEETQYF. Looking up the rest from reference TRBV15 and TRBJ2-5 gives the full variable domain: DAMVIQNPRYQVTQFGKPVTLSCSQTLNHNVMYWYQQKSSQAPKLLFHYYDKDFNNEADTPDNFQSRRPNTSFCFLDIRSPGLGDTAMYLCATSRDQGEETQYFGPGTRLLVL.

At least ten counts were recorded for this clone. The rearrangement links TRBV19 to TRBJ2-3, with 7 nucleotides matching TRBD2. The trim removed 8 bases at V and 3 bases at J, leaving 11 bases unmatched. This CDR3 region has 15 residues. Germline CDR1 LNHDA, CDR2 SQIVND (reference sequence). The CDR3 DNA reads as TGTGCCAGTGGACACCGGGGGGTCGTGACAGATACGCAGTATTTT. Residues: CASGHRGVVTDTQYF.

The genes are TRBV6-1 and TRBJ1-2, with D possibly TRBD1 on 5 matching bases. With 2 bases removed from V and 4 bases from J, the gap between germline ends came to 11 bases. The CDR3 loop spans 14 amino acids. Germline V gene lookup returns CDR1 MNHNS and CDR2 SASEGT. The CDR3 nucleotides are TGTGCCAGCAGTGAATCTGGGGGTCTCTATGGCTACACCTTC. Its protein product is CASSESGGLYGYTF.

The rearrangement links TRBV19 to TRBJ2-5, with D perhaps TRBD2 (6 bases). The germline gives CDR1 LNHDA, CDR2 SQIVND (reference sequence). The CDR3 length is 16 residues. V lost 5 bases to trimming and J lost 0 bases, with 16 bases between them. DNA for the CDR3: TGTGCCAGTAGTTTACGGGGGACGGGGTACCAAGAGACCCAGTACTTC. This gives the protein CASSLRGTGYQETQYF.

The V call is TRBV4-2, the J call TRBJ2-1; either TRBD1 or TRBD2 may supply D (5 bases each). The CDR3 contains 17 residues. V lost 4 bases to trimming and J lost 5 bases, with 21 bases between them. CDR1 is LGHNA and CDR2 is YNFKEQ in the germline V gene. The CDR3 reads CASSRDHGGSFDNEQFF. The CDR3 DNA sequence: TGTGCCAGCAGCCGGGACCATGGAGGCTCTTTTGACAATGAGCAGTTCTTC.

This clone has more than one count but fewer than ten. V gene TRBV18 combines with J gene TRBJ2-1; D possibly uses TRBD1 or TRBD2 (5 bases each). The ends were cut back, 2 bases at V and 9 bases at J, with 14 bases in the middle. The CDR3 sequence is 14 residues long. Germline CDR1 KGHSH, CDR2 LQKENI. CDR3: CASSPWGSEGEQFF. In nucleotides, the CDR3 is TGTGCCAGCTCACCATGGGGGAGCGAGGGTGAGCAGTTCTTC.

The chain employs TRBV29-1 and TRBJ1-2; D remains unclear. The CDR3 totals 9 residues. V gave up 3 bases and J gave up 11 bases, with 7 bases separating them. Germline CDR1 is SQVTM and CDR2 is ANQGSEA. This CDR3 reads CSVDPLYTF. The CDR3 DNA reads as TGCAGCGTTGACCCCCTTTACACCTTC.

Notes on this clone: The identical CDR3 is also encoded by other nucleotide sequences in the sample. The chain is built from TRBV12-5 and TRBJ2-5, with D perhaps being TRBD1 or TRBD2 (5 bases each). Trimming took off 6 bases at V and 3 bases at J, with 11 bases between the two ends. This CDR3 region has 13 residues. Germline CDR1 reads LGHNT; CDR2 reads FRNRAP. In DNA form, the CDR3 reads TGTGCTAGTGGACCGAGGGGAGAAGAGACCCAGTACTTC. This codes for CASGPRGEETQYF.

The chain carries TRBV2 and TRBJ2-3, with 10 bases that match TRBD1. This CDR3 region has 15 residues. The V and J ends lost 6 bases and 2 bases, in that order; junction bases with no gene match: 5. The V gene's germline CDR1 is SNHLY and CDR2 FYNNEI. CDR3 amino acids: CASRTRQGATDTQYF. As DNA, the CDR3 is TGTGCCAGCAGAACCAGACAGGGGGCCACAGATACGCAGTATTTT.

The CDR3 protein is CASSHELTGTGSTDTQYF. DNA for the CDR3: TGTGCCAGCAGCCATGAACTTACCGGGACAGGTTCCACAGATACGCAGTATTTT. The chain couples TRBV4-2 to TRBJ2-3, with TRBD1 identical over 8 bases. The germline CDR1 and CDR2 sequences are LGHNA and YNFKEQ. This CDR3 comprises 18 residues. J lost 2 bases, V lost 3 bases, and 13 bases had no gene match.

This sequence joins TRBV27 and TRBJ1-2; the D gene is possibly TRBD1 (5 bases). CDR1 is MNHEY, CDR2 SMNVEV, per germline (reference sequence). This CDR3 spans 14 amino acids. V was cut by 3 bases and J by 2 bases, with 10 bases left in between. CDR3 loop: CASSLGTGNYGYTF. CDR3 in DNA: TGTGCCAGCAGTTTGGGGACGGGAAACTATGGCTACACCTTC.

The chain joins TRBV28 to TRBJ1-1; D remains ambiguous. CDR1 is MDHEN, CDR2 SYDVKM, per germline. The CDR3 length is 14 residues. V gave up 3 bases and J gave up 4 bases, with 12 bases separating them. CDR3 DNA: TGTGCCAGCAGTTTTAGAGAAGGTGTCACTGAAGCTTTCTTT. It yields the protein CASSFREGVTEAFF.